The 32 T cell receptor beta chains presented below share a single source sample, sequenced in a study of read filtering for tumor transcriptome and immune sequencing. From approximately 400 ng of RNA, a library with molecular barcoded alpha/delta and beta/gamma adaptors was made. TCRdb re-analysed the reads in MiXCR, keeping a single row per CDR3 protein. The sample holds approximately 20,000 distinct CDR3 sequences, roughly a fifth seen once. The material sequenced was a population of CD138-negative cells sorted from bone marrow. These receptors were taken from a donor at least 40 years old with multiple myeloma.

The CDR3 DNA reads TGTGCCAGCAGCTCTCGGACAGGGGGCAACTCCTACGAGCAGTACTTC. It specifies CASSSRTGGNSYEQYF. The J gene is TRBJ2-7, the V gene TRBV13; 11 bases match TRBD1. There are 16 residues in the CDR3. Losses at the gene ends were 4 bases for V and 0 bases for J; bases not matched to a gene: 5. From germline, CDR1 is PRHDT and CDR2 FYEKMQ (reference sequence).

This clonotype has a count of ten or more. J is TRBJ2-7 and V is TRBV25-1, with 7 bases that match TRBD1. This CDR3 is 14 amino acids long. Germline V gene data show CDR1 as MGHDK and CDR2 as SYGVNS. Losses at the gene ends were 2 bases for V and 1 base for J; bases not matched to a gene: 2. The CDR3 region is CASSETGVSYEQYF. The DNA for the CDR3 is TGTGCCAGCAGTGAAACAGGGGTTTCCTACGAGCAGTACTTC.

Ten or more counts support this clonotype. The chain is built from TRBV6-6 and TRBJ2-3; no firm D call. Trimming shortened V by 4 bases and J by 3 bases, and 2 bases separated the two germline ends. This CDR3 has 11 residues. Germline lookup yields CDR1 MNHNY and CDR2 SVGAGI (reference sequence). The CDR3 DNA reads TGTGCCAGCAGTTCGACAGATACGCAGTATTTT. As protein: CASSSTDTQYF.

This clonotype is deemed medium-sized. The genes are TRBV4-3 and TRBJ2-1; D call uncertain. The CDR3 totals 14 residues. Per germline, CDR1 LGHNA and CDR2 YSLEER. Trimming stripped 0 bases from V and 5 bases from J, with 8 bases between. This chain's CDR3 is CASSQDQADNEQFF. In nucleotides, the CDR3 is TGCGCCAGCAGCCAAGATCAGGCAGACAATGAGCAGTTCTTC.

The sample holds many counts of this clonotype. V gene TRBV6-6 combines with J gene TRBJ2-7, with 8 bases aligning to TRBD2. Trimming removed 5 bases from V and 1 base from J; junction bases left unmatched: 16. The CDR3 is 18 residues long. The germline CDR1 and CDR2 sequences are MNHNY and SVGAGI (reference sequence). The CDR3 region is CASSSSGSITVRSYEQYF. Written as DNA, the CDR3 is TGTGCCAGCAGTAGCAGCGGGAGTATCACAGTGAGATCCTACGAGCAGTACTTC.

The J gene is TRBJ2-1, the V gene TRBV12-3 or TRBV12-4, with 8 positions matching TRBD2. The length of the CDR3 is 14 residues. Unmatched junction bases numbered 3, after V lost 6 bases and J lost 2 bases. CDR3 sequence reads: CASRLAVTYNEQFF. In nucleotides, the CDR3 is TGTGCCAGCAGACTAGCGGTTACCTACAATGAGCAGTTCTTC.

This clonotype came up a few times. A far larger clone is off by one base, so a read error is likely. J is TRBJ1-4 and V is TRBV7-6; D possibly corresponds to TRBD1 (5 bases). This CDR3 has 14 amino acids. Germline-derived CDR1 and CDR2 are SGHVS and FNYEAQ. CDR3 bases: TGTGCCAGCAGCTTCGACAGCCTAAATGAAAAACTGCTTTTT. Its protein is CASSFDSLNEKLLF. The full variable domain, rest sourced from reference TRBV7-6 and TRBJ1-4, is GAGVSQSPRYKVTKRGQDVALRCDPISGHVSLYWYRQALGQGPEFLTYFNYEAQQDKSGLPNDRFSAERPEGSISTLTIQRTEQRDSAMYRCASSFDSLNEKLLFGSGTQLSVL.

The sample holds many counts of this clonotype. The CDR3 loop reads CASSQAEKLFF. The CDR3, as DNA: TGCGCCAGCAGCCAAGCCGAAAAACTGTTTTTT. The V and J genes are TRBV4-3 and TRBJ1-4; D is undetermined. Germline loops: CDR1 LGHNA, CDR2 YSLEER. The CDR3 has 11 residues. Trimming shortened V by 1 base and J by 8 bases, and 2 bases separated the two germline ends.

This clonotype has only a few counts. V is TRBV28 and J is TRBJ2-7; D unresolved. V gave up 6 bases and J gave up 5 bases, with 11 bases separating them. The CDR3 is 12 residues long. From germline, CDR1 is MDHEN and CDR2 SYDVKM. The CDR3 is CASSQLRDEQYF. The CDR3 bases are TGTGCCAGCAGCCAGCTCCGGGACGAGCAGTACTTC.

This clonotype was observed many times. The chain recombines TRBV7-2 with TRBJ1-1; D is undetermined. The CDR3 is 15 residues long. V was trimmed by 4 bases and J by 6 bases, leaving 18 bases between them. Per the germline V gene, CDR1 is SGHTA and CDR2 is FQGNSA. The CDR3 nucleotides are TGTGCCAGCAGCTCGTATTATGACTGGTTGCCTGAAGCTTTCTTT. It encodes CASSSYYDWLPEAFF.

This clonotype was seen repeatedly, ten times or more. The chain is built from TRBV15 and TRBJ1-1; possibly TRBD1 for D (5 bases). Deletions cut 4 bases from V and 1 base from J, with 10 bases between. The CDR3 length is 14 residues. The germline V gene has CDR1 LNHNV and CDR2 YYDKDF (reference sequence). The CDR3 sequence is CATSNQRGNTEAFF. The DNA for the CDR3 is TGTGCCACCAGCAATCAGAGGGGGAACACTGAAGCTTTCTTT.

The gene calls are TRBV7-9 and TRBJ1-1, with D unresolved. CDR1 is SEHNR and CDR2 is FQNEAQ in the germline V gene (reference sequence). Trimming took off 5 bases at V and 4 bases at J, with 17 bases between the two ends. CDR3 length: 15 amino acids. This chain's CDR3 is CASSSSKERGTEAFF. CDR3 DNA sequence: TGTGCCAGCAGCAGTAGTAAGGAACGGGGCACTGAAGCTTTCTTT.

This clonotype ranks as medium-sized. The rearrangement uses TRBV20-1 and TRBJ2-1, with 11 bases matching TRBD2. The germline CDR1 and CDR2 sequences are DFQATT and SNEGSKA (reference sequence). Unmatched junction bases numbered 10, after V lost 3 bases and J lost 3 bases. CDR3 length: 17 residues. This CDR3 reads CSAREASGRIDYNEQFF. The CDR3 bases are TGCAGTGCTAGGGAAGCTAGCGGGAGGATCGACTACAATGAGCAGTTCTTC.

This clonotype is medium-sized (0.01 to 0.1%). At one of its ends the junction is not consistent with the germline gene, which may arise from a read error. This sequence joins TRBV5-1 and TRBJ2-3; a possible D gene is TRBD2 (6 bases). Germline CDR1 reads SGHRS; CDR2 reads YFSETQ. CDR3 length: 16 amino acids. The CDR3 spells CTSSLNGRKSTDTQYF. The CDR3 coding sequence is TGCACCAGCAGCTTAAACGGGAGAAAGAGCACAGATACGCAGTATTTT. Complete variable domain (other parts from reference TRBV5-1 and TRBJ2-3): KAGVTQTPRYLIKTRGQQVTLSCSPISGHRSVSWYQQTPGQGLQFLFEYFSETQRNKGNFPGRFSGRQFSNSRSEMNVSTLELGDSALYLCTSSLNGRKSTDTQYFGPGTRLTVL.

The V and J genes are TRBV28 and TRBJ2-1; D gene ambiguous. Germline lookup yields CDR1 MDHEN and CDR2 SYDVKM. V shed 6 bases and J shed 7 bases, with 22 bases lying between them. This CDR3 spans 16 amino acids. CDR3 amino acids: CASSLFENLLTNEQFF. CDR3 nucleotides: TGTGCCAGCAGCCTATTCGAGAACCTCCTGACGAATGAGCAGTTCTTC. The whole variable domain, remainder taken from reference TRBV28 and TRBJ2-1, is DVKVTQSSRYLVKRTGEKVFLECVQDMDHENMFWYRQDPGLGLRLIYFSYDVKMKEKGDIPEGYSVSREKKERFSLILESASTNQTSMYLCASSLFENLLTNEQFFGPGTRLTVL.

The sample holds many counts of this clonotype. This rearrangement joins TRBV7-2 to TRBJ2-7, with TRBD2 matching 7 bases. There are 13 residues in the CDR3. Per germline, CDR1 SGHTA and CDR2 FQGNSA. V dropped 5 bases and J dropped 0; count of bases not matched to a gene: 1. In nucleotides, the CDR3 is TGTGCCAGCAGCACTAGCGCCTCCTACGAGCAGTACTTC. Amino acid sequence: CASSTSASYEQYF.

This clonotype was found a few times. This may stem from a read error, because a much larger clone lies one nucleotide away. The rearrangement joins TRBV2 to TRBJ2-1; unclear D gene. Looked up from germline, CDR1 is SNHLY and CDR2 is FYNNEI. There are 10 residues in the CDR3. The DNA for the CDR3 is TGTGCCAGCAGTGTTGGTGAGCAGCTCTTC. It specifies CASSVGEQLF.

The chain recombines TRBV29-1 with TRBJ1-2; D call uncertain. Per germline, CDR1 SQVTM and CDR2 ANQGSEA. V lost 6 bases and J lost 6, with 17 bases in between. The CDR3 is 13 amino acids. CDR3 bases: TGCAGCGTCGCGACTGGGCGCAACCATGGCTACACCTTC. It specifies CSVATGRNHGYTF.

This clonotype occurred many times. The V gene is TRBV25-1, the J gene TRBJ2-3; 7 bases agree with TRBD2. Germline V gene lookup returns CDR1 MGHDK and CDR2 SYGVNS. There are 15 residues in the CDR3. The V gene end was trimmed by 2 bases and the J gene end by 0 bases; junction bases not matched to a gene: 2. This chain's CDR3 is CASSEGAGSTDTQYF. In DNA form, the CDR3 reads TGTGCCAGCAGTGAAGGAGCGGGAAGCACAGATACGCAGTATTTT. The full variable domain, its missing parts supplied by reference TRBV25-1 and TRBJ2-3, is EADIYQTPRYLVIGTGKKITLECSQTMGHDKMYWYQQDPGMELHLIHYSYGVNSTEKGDLSSESTVSRIRTEHFPLTLESARPSHTSQYLCASSEGAGSTDTQYFGPGTRLTVL.

The chain recombines TRBV7-6 with TRBJ2-1, with D unresolved. Deletions cut 0 bases from V and 0 bases from J, with 6 bases between. The V gene's germline CDR1 is SGHVS and CDR2 FNYEAQ. This CDR3 region has 15 residues. The CDR3 sequence: CASSLAIRSYNEQFF. In nucleotides, the CDR3 is TGTGCCAGCAGCTTAGCCATTCGCTCCTACAATGAGCAGTTCTTC.

V is TRBV12-5 and J is TRBJ2-5; TRBD1 matches 8 bases. The ends lost 5 bases at V and 5 bases at J; junction bases unmatched: 4. This CDR3 is 13 amino acids long. CDR1 is LGHNT, CDR2 FRNRAP, per germline. The CDR3: CASGADRGETQYF. Here the CDR3 DNA reads TGTGCTAGTGGTGCCGACAGGGGTGAGACCCAGTACTTC.

This clonotype was counted ten times or more. V is TRBV25-1 and J is TRBJ2-1, with 13 bases aligning to TRBD2. V shed 6 bases and J 7 bases; nucleotides not matched to a gene: 24. In germline, CDR1 is MGHDK, CDR2 SYGVNS. The length of the CDR3 is 21 residues. The CDR3 is CASSETLLSGLAGVRGNEQFF. In nucleotides, the CDR3 is TGTGCCAGCAGCGAGACCCTACTATCAGGACTAGCGGGAGTTCGGGGGAATGAGCAGTTCTTC.

This clonotype came up a few times. The gene calls are TRBV21-1 and TRBJ1-5; the table's D call TRBD1 went unverified against the DNA. TRBV21-1 is a known pseudogene. The CDR3 is 14 residues long. The CDR3 region is CATVKGPEEQPQHF. The CDR3 bases are TGTGCCACCGTCAAGGGACCGGAGGAACAGCCCCAGCATTTT.

This clonotype was seen many times. The chain joins TRBV2 to TRBJ2-3; the D gene is possibly TRBD1 (5 bases). V gave up 4 bases and J gave up 3 bases, with 17 bases separating them. This CDR3 comprises 16 residues. CDR1 and CDR2 (germline): SNHLY, FYNNEI. CDR3 amino acids: CASSVDTPKGTDTQYF. The CDR3 DNA sequence: TGTGCCAGCAGTGTTGACACGCCAAAGGGGACAGATACGCAGTATTTT.

The J gene is TRBJ2-7, the V gene TRBV19; possibly TRBD2 for D (5 bases). The V gene lost 5 bases and the J gene lost 3 bases, with 14 bases spanning the gap. Germline CDR1 and CDR2: LNHDA and SQIVND (reference sequence). The CDR3 spans 14 residues. CDR3 in amino acids: CASSVASSNYEQYF. CDR3 nucleotides: TGTGCCAGTAGTGTAGCGTCATCAAACTACGAGCAGTACTTC.

This clonotype was recorded many times. The CDR3 nucleotides are TGTGCCAGCTCACCGATCCAGGGGGCTGACACTGAAGCTTTCTTT. This gives the protein CASSPIQGADTEAFF. This chain uses TRBV18 with TRBJ1-1; 8 bases line up with TRBD1. The germline CDR1 and CDR2 sequences are KGHSH and LQKENI. The CDR3 consists of 15 residues. Unmatched junction bases numbered 6, after V lost 3 bases and J lost 3 bases.

This clonotype was seen many times. This rearrangement joins TRBV4-3 to TRBJ1-1; 7 positions agree with TRBD1. V shed 4 bases and J 0 bases; nucleotides not matched to a gene: 8. CDR3 length equals 16 residues. Germline V CDR1 and CDR2: LGHNA, YSLEER. The CDR3 loop is CASSPRGTAMNTEAFF. The CDR3 DNA reads as TGCGCCAGCAGCCCGCGGGGGACAGCCATGAACACTGAAGCTTTCTTT.

This chain links TRBV11-2 with TRBJ2-1; no clear D. Germline V lookup: CDR1 SGHAT, CDR2 FQNNGV. CDR3 length: 12 amino acids. V gave up 4 bases and J gave up 7 bases, with 8 bases separating them. In DNA, the CDR3 is TGTGCCAGCAGCTCGATTAGAAATGAGCAGTTCTTC. Encoded protein: CASSSIRNEQFF. Drawing the rest from reference TRBV11-2 and TRBJ2-1, the complete variable domain is EAGVAQSPRYKIIEKRQSVAFWCNPISGHATLYWYQQILGQGPKLLIQFQNNGVVDDSQLPKDRFSAERLKGVDSTLKIQPAKLEDSAVYLCASSSIRNEQFFGPGTRLTVL.

The chain couples TRBV29-1 to TRBJ1-1; D unclear. The CDR3 has 11 residues. Trimming took 5 bases from V and 5 from J, leaving 9 bases between them. Germline CDR1 is SQVTM and CDR2 is ANQGSEA. DNA of the CDR3: TGCAGCGTTTCACTGAGAACTGAAGCTTTCTTT. Protein: CSVSLRTEAFF.

The chain uses TRBV28 and TRBJ1-2; weak D call: TRBD1 (5 bases). The CDR3 is 15 amino acids. With 6 bases removed from V and 2 bases from J, the gap between germline ends came to 16 bases. Germline V lookup: CDR1 MDHEN, CDR2 SYDVKM. The CDR3 DNA follows: TGTGCCAGCAGGGAAGGACATGGAGGGAACTATGGCTACACCTTC. The encoded protein is CASREGHGGNYGYTF.

This clonotype has a handful of counts. The chain links TRBV5-1 to TRBJ2-3; 12 bases agree with TRBD2. The CDR3 length is 15 residues. The germline V gene has CDR1 SGHRS and CDR2 YFSETQ. V lost 4 bases and J lost 5; bases outside the gene matches: 5. The CDR3: CASSPSGRAVDTQYF. As DNA, the CDR3 is TGCGCCAGCAGCCCTAGCGGGAGGGCCGTAGATACGCAGTATTTT. Full variable domain (outside the CDR3, taken from reference TRBV5-1 and TRBJ2-3): KAGVTQTPRYLIKTRGQQVTLSCSPISGHRSVSWYQQTPGQGLQFLFEYFSETQRNKGNFPGRFSGRQFSNSRSEMNVSTLELGDSALYLCASSPSGRAVDTQYFGPGTRLTVL.

This clonotype was seen more than once but under ten times. An end of the junction does not agree with germline; a read error may underlie this. CDR3 DNA: TGCAGCGATTTGGGGGGTAGCAGTCAGCCCCAGCATTTT. Translation: CSDLGGSSQPQHF. The chain couples TRBV29-1 to TRBJ1-5; possibly TRBD1 for D (5 bases). The CDR3 is 13 amino acids. Per the germline V gene, CDR1 is SQVTM and CDR2 is ANQGSEA. Full variable domain (remainder filled in from reference TRBV29-1 and TRBJ1-5): SAVISQKPSRDICQRGTSLTIQCQVDSQVTMMFWYRQQPGQSLTLIATANQGSEATYESGFVIDKFPISRPNLTFSTLTVSNMSPEDSSIYLCSDLGGSSQPQHFGDGTRLSIL.